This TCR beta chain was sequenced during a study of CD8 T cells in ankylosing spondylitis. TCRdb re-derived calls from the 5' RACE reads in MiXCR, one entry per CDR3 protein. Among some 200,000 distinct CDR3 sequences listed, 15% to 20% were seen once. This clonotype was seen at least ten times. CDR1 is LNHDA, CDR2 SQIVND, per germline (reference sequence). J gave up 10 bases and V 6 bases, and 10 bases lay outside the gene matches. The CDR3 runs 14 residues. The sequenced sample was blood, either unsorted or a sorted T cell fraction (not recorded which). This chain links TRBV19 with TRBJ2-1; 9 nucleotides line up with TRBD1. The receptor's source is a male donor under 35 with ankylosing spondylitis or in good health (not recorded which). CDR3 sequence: CASSRDRDTSEQFF. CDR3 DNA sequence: TGTGCCAGTAGCCGGGACAGGGATACAAGCGAGCAGTTCTTC.